This is a list of T cell receptor beta chains from one sample in a study of beta chain features in type 1 diabetes. The repertoire was sequenced with immunoSEQ multiplex PCR; TCRdb's copy has only in-frame clones and lacks some. The sample carries 300,000 to 400,000 clones, approximately 13% recorded once. Sequenced material: naive CD4+ T cells from blood. These receptors were collected from a woman younger than 30 with type 1 diabetes. The CDR3 runs from the conserved cysteine through the conserved F or W. A D gene is named only where the DNA matches it firmly. Rows may omit the clone size; those that give it use once, few, many or a size class.

v_gene	d_gene	j_gene	abundance	CDR3aa	CDR3nt
TRBV4-2	NA	TRBJ2-1	NA	CASSDFALFYNEQFF	TGTGCCAGCAGCGACTTTGCCCTCTTCTACAATGAGCAGTTCTTC
TRBV5-4	TRBD2	TRBJ2-2	few	CASSLGLAGAGELFF	TGTGCCAGCAGCTTGGGACTAGCGGGAGCCGGGGAGCTGTTTTTT
TRBV5-1	NA	TRBJ2-3	few	CASSLAPGAADTQYF	TGCGCCAGCAGCTTGGCCCCGGGAGCGGCAGATACGCAGTATTTT
TRBV7-2	NA	TRBJ2-1	few	CASSFGTQPYEQFF	TGTGCCAGCAGCTTCGGGACTCAACCCTATGAGCAGTTCTTC
TRBV30	TRBD1	TRBJ2-2	few	CAWKRTGVGTGELFF	TGTGCCTGGAAACGGACAGGGGTTGGCACCGGGGAGCTGTTTTTT
TRBV7-2	TRBD2	TRBJ2-1	NA	CASSPSGWVGKTYNEQFF	TGTGCCAGCAGCCCTAGCGGCTGGGTGGGCAAAACCTACAATGAGCAGTTCTTC
TRBV7-9	TRBD1	TRBJ2-5	few	CASSLRTGAETQYF	TGTGCCAGCAGCCTCCGGACAGGGGCAGAGACCCAGTACTTC
TRBV18	NA	TRBJ2-5	few	CASSSAAGTAIQTQYF	TGTGCCAGCTCATCAGCAGCCGGGACTGCAATCCAGACCCAGTACTTC
TRBV5-1	TRBD1	TRBJ1-2	NA	CASSEWTGADYGYTF	TGCGCCAGCAGCGAGTGGACAGGGGCCGACTATGGCTACACCTTC
TRBV5-1	TRBD2	TRBJ2-2	few	CASSLIGGDTGELFF	TGCGCCAGCAGCTTAATCGGGGGGGACACCGGGGAGCTGTTTTTT
TRBV11-2	TRBD1	TRBJ1-5	NA	CASSSTGGNQPQHF	TGTGCCAGCAGCTCCACAGGGGGCAATCAGCCCCAGCATTTT
TRBV6-5	NA	TRBJ1-5	once	CASSYTEGIQPQHF	TGTGCCAGCAGTTACACGGAGGGTATCCAGCCCCAGCATTTT
TRBV4-3	NA	TRBJ2-4	few	CASSQVSGEENIQYF	TGCGCCAGCAGCCAAGTGAGTGGCGAGGAAAACATTCAGTACTTC
TRBV7-2	TRBD2	TRBJ2-5	NA	CASSLAPASGQETQYF	TGTGCCAGCAGCTTAGCTCCCGCTAGCGGCCAAGAGACCCAGTACTTC
TRBV7-8	NA	TRBJ2-1	NA	CASSRSETYNEQFF	TGTGCCAGCAGCCGATCCGAGACCTACAATGAGCAGTTCTTC
TRBV29-1	NA	TRBJ2-2	NA	CSVRAGENTGELFF	TGCAGCGTGCGGGCAGGAGAGAACACCGGGGAGCTGTTTTTT
TRBV30	TRBD2	TRBJ2-1	few	CAWSVQRGEQFF	TGTGCCTGGAGTGTACAGCGGGGAGAGCAGTTCTTC
TRBV29-1	NA	TRBJ2-5	NA	CSVEGSGETQYF	TGCAGCGTTGAAGGGTCGGGGGAGACCCAGTACTTC
TRBV7-3	NA	TRBJ2-1	NA	CASSLNRDTSYNEQFF	TGTGCCAGCAGCTTGAACCGGGACACCTCCTACAATGAGCAGTTCTTC
TRBV28	TRBD2	TRBJ2-5	NA	CASSWTSGQETQYF	TGTGCCAGCAGTTGGACTAGCGGACAAGAGACCCAGTACTTC
TRBV19	TRBD1	TRBJ1-2	NA	CASSTVPGQIYGYTF	TGTGCCAGTAGTACAGTACCGGGACAGATATATGGCTACACCTTC
TRBV28	TRBD1	TRBJ1-1	NA	CASSLSPGGDTEAFF	TGTGCCAGCAGCTTATCCCCAGGGGGCGATACTGAAGCTTTCTTT
TRBV5-1	NA	TRBJ1-1	NA	CASSLGGILVTEAFF	TGCGCCAGCAGCTTGGGAGGGATTTTGGTGACTGAAGCTTTCTTT
TRBV27	TRBD1	TRBJ2-4	NA	CASSQGQARENIQYF	TGTGCCAGCAGCCAAGGACAGGCGCGTGAAAACATTCAGTACTTC
TRBV18	NA	TRBJ1-2	NA	CASSPSQDLFGYTF	TGTGCCAGCTCACCAAGCCAGGATCTATTCGGCTACACCTTC
TRBV28	NA	TRBJ2-5	NA	CASSLGGSQETQYF	TGTGCCAGCAGTTTAGGCGGGTCCCAAGAGACCCAGTACTTC
TRBV30	NA	TRBJ2-3	NA	CAWRSADTQYF	TGTGCCTGGAGATCAGCAGATACGCAGTATTTT
TRBV6-5	TRBD1	TRBJ1-1	NA	CASSSLGQGRFTEAFF	TGTGCCAGCAGTTCCCTGGGACAGGGAAGGTTCACTGAAGCTTTCTTT
TRBV29-1	TRBD2	TRBJ2-5	NA	CSVETRLAKETQYF	TGCAGCGTTGAAACTCGACTAGCAAAAGAGACCCAGTACTTC
TRBV13	TRBD1	TRBJ1-3	NA	CASSRNDRVGDTIYF	TGTGCCAGCAGCAGAAACGACAGGGTTGGGGACACCATATATTTT
TRBV7-9	TRBD2	TRBJ2-5	few	CASSHRSGLAGTTGETQYF	TGTGCCAGCAGCCACCGCTCCGGGCTAGCGGGAACTACGGGAGAGACCCAGTACTTC
TRBV19	NA	TRBJ2-2	few	CASRVQINTGELFF	TGTGCCAGTAGGGTACAGATTAACACCGGGGAGCTGTTTTTT
TRBV7-2	NA	TRBJ1-5	NA	CASSSSDRYQPQHF	TGTGCCAGCAGTTCGAGCGACAGGTATCAGCCCCAGCATTTT
TRBV5-1	NA	TRBJ1-2	few	CASSLGQYGYTF	TGCGCCAGCAGCTTGGGTCAGTATGGCTACACCTTC
TRBV7-9	NA	TRBJ1-5	NA	CASSFGVQPQHF	TGTGCCAGCAGCTTCGGGGTCCAGCCCCAGCATTTT
TRBV19	NA	TRBJ2-6	NA	CASSTPGRGPRSGANVLTF	TGTGCCAGTAGTACCCCCGGCAGAGGCCCCCGATCTGGGGCCAACGTCCTGACTTTC
TRBV9	NA	TRBJ2-5	NA	CASSVLGEALGETQYF	TGTGCCAGCAGCGTATTGGGGGAGGCTTTAGGTGAGACCCAGTACTTC
TRBV7-2	TRBD1	TRBJ2-7	NA	CASSLKGGSEQYF	TGTGCCAGCAGCTTAAAAGGGGGCTCCGAGCAGTACTTC
TRBV30	TRBD2	TRBJ2-3	few	CAWNPGLAGTDTQYF	TGTGCCTGGAACCCGGGACTAGCGGGCACAGATACGCAGTATTTT
TRBV15	NA	TRBJ2-1	few	CATSKGDYNEQFF	TGTGCCACCAGCAAGGGGGACTACAATGAGCAGTTCTTC
TRBV27	NA	TRBJ2-7	NA	CASSSYYEQYF	TGTGCCAGCAGTTCGTATTACGAGCAGTACTTC
TRBV6-5	TRBD2	TRBJ2-7	NA	CASRNSGTGEQYF	TGTGCCAGCAGGAATAGCGGGACTGGCGAGCAGTACTTC
TRBV9	TRBD1	TRBJ2-1	NA	CASSPRGQGADEQFF	TGTGCCAGCAGCCCCCGAGGACAGGGAGCTGATGAGCAGTTCTTC
TRBV15	NA	TRBJ1-1	few	CATSRDQGKAFF	TGTGCCACCAGCAGAGATCAGGGGAAGGCTTTCTTT
TRBV7-9	NA	TRBJ2-1	few	CASSLGSHGGQDNEQFF	TGTGCCAGCAGCTTAGGGAGCCATGGCGGGCAGGACAATGAGCAGTTCTTC
TRBV7-3	NA	TRBJ1-5	NA	CASSPAGQLNQPQHF	TGTGCCAGCAGCCCCGCCGGACAGCTCAATCAGCCCCAGCATTTT
TRBV5-1	NA	TRBJ1-3	few	CASSLGDRPVSGNTIYF	TGCGCCAGCAGCTTGGGCGACAGACCTGTCTCTGGAAACACCATATATTTT
TRBV6-5	TRBD1	TRBJ1-4	NA	CASSRQGEEKLFF	TGTGCCAGCAGTCGACAGGGGGAGGAAAAACTGTTTTTT
TRBV6-1	NA	TRBJ2-7	NA	CASSPNQRTFEQYF	TGTGCCAGTTCCCCCAACCAGCGGACCTTCGAGCAGTACTTC
TRBV5-4	NA	TRBJ2-5	few	CASSLGLAGETQYF	TGTGCCAGCAGCTTGGGACTTGCGGGAGAGACCCAGTACTTC
TRBV7-3	NA	TRBJ1-2	few	CASSLQGGDGYTF	TGTGCCAGCAGCCTCCAGGGAGGTGACGGCTACACCTTC
TRBV9	TRBD1	TRBJ1-2	NA	CASSTRTGALNGYTF	TGTGCCAGCAGCACTCGGACAGGGGCGTTGAATGGCTACACCTTC
TRBV5-1	TRBD2	TRBJ2-7	few	CASSFPNPSGGEQYF	TGCGCCAGCAGCTTTCCCAATCCTAGCGGAGGCGAGCAGTACTTC
TRBV29-1	TRBD2	TRBJ2-2	few	CSGSGRAAGELFF	TGCAGCGGGAGCGGGAGGGCCGCCGGGGAGCTGTTTTTT
TRBV7-9	TRBD1	TRBJ2-2	few	CASSPYLDRVGTGELFF	TGTGCCAGCAGCCCATACCTCGACAGGGTGGGCACCGGGGAGCTGTTTTTT
TRBV7-2	NA	TRBJ1-1	few	CASSLVAGRNTEAFF	TGTGCCAGCAGCTTAGTCGCGGGGAGGAACACTGAAGCTTTCTTT
TRBV2	NA	TRBJ1-2	few	CASSEASQLDRFYGYTF	TGTGCCAGCAGTGAAGCTAGCCAATTAGACAGGTTCTATGGCTACACCTTC
TRBV5-1	NA	TRBJ2-7	NA	CASSSGQPGNEQYF	TGCGCCAGCAGCTCAGGACAGCCCGGGAACGAGCAGTACTTC
TRBV5-1	NA	TRBJ2-1	few	CASALLVSSYNEQFF	TGCGCCAGCGCCCTTTTGGTGAGCTCCTACAATGAGCAGTTCTTC
TRBV25-1	TRBD1	TRBJ2-3	NA	CASSERTGGSVPDTQYF	TGTGCCAGCAGTGAAAGGACAGGGGGCTCTGTCCCAGATACGCAGTATTTT